The rows below give T cell receptor beta chains drawn from one sample of a study of blood T cell repertoires in COVID-19. Method: immunoSEQ multiplex PCR; TCRdb's copy keeps in-frame clones and lacks some. The sample lists 200,000 to 250,000 clones, nearly 95% occurring once. Specimen: peripheral blood. The origin of the receptors is a man under 40 with COVID-19, enrolled during active disease. CDR3s include the opening cysteine and the closing phenylalanine or tryptophan. A D gene is named only where the DNA matches it firmly. Clone size is given for some rows only: seen once, a few or many times, or a class if the clone is expanded.

CDR3 DNA,CDR3 protein,J gene,D gene,V gene,clone size
TGTGCCAGCAGTCCAACCGACAGGGAATCACCCCTCCACTTT,CASSPTDRESPLHF,TRBJ1-6,TRBD1,TRBV27,-
TGTGCCAGCAGCTGGGGCCAGGGCCCCTATAATTCACCCCTCCACTTT,CASSWGQGPYNSPLHF,TRBJ1-6,-,TRBV5-4,-
TGTGCCAGCAGCCCCGAACCAGGGAATAATTCACCCCTCCACTTT,CASSPEPGNNSPLHF,TRBJ1-6,-,TRBV4-2,-
TGTGCCAGCAGTTACTCGAGTAAAGGGGGAGAGACTGGCTACACCTTC,CASSYSSKGGETGYTF,TRBJ1-2,-,TRBV6-5,-
TGTGCCAGCTCAACGGGGACCGGGACAGGGGATTCACCCCTCCACTTT,CASSTGTGTGDSPLHF,TRBJ1-6,TRBD1,TRBV18,-
TGTGCCAGCAGTTACACACCCACAGGGGGGGTCTATGGCTACACCTTC,CASSYTPTGGVYGYTF,TRBJ1-2,TRBD1,TRBV6-5,-
TGTGCCAGCAGCCAAGCAGGGGGAGACTATGGCTACACCTTC,CASSQAGGDYGYTF,TRBJ1-2,TRBD1,TRBV3-1/TRBV3-2,-
TGTGCCAGCAGCTTCCAGGGCAGGGCGATAAGCTCTGGAAACACCATATATTTT,CASSFQGRAISSGNTIYF,TRBJ1-3,-,TRBV5-5,-
TGCGCCAGCAGCTTGGGAGTTCAGGTGAACACTGAAGCTTTCTTT,CASSLGVQVNTEAFF,TRBJ1-1,-,TRBV5-1,-
TGTGCCAGTAGTATAGCAGGCGGGGGTCCGGATGGCTACACCTTC,CASSIAGGGPDGYTF,TRBJ1-2,-,TRBV19,-
TGTGCCTGGTACCGGGACAGGGGGAGAAATAGCTATGGCTACACCTTC,CAWYRDRGRNSYGYTF,TRBJ1-2,TRBD1,TRBV30,few
TGTGCCAGCAGCTTTTCCCCCAGTAGGGGTGATGAAAAACTGTTTTTT,CASSFSPSRGDEKLFF,TRBJ1-4,-,TRBV9,few
TGTGCCATCAGTGAACAGGCTGTGGGTCGGGAGCAGTACTTC,CAISEQAVGREQYF,TRBJ2-7,-,TRBV10-3,-
TGTGCCAGCTCACCACAGACAGAGAACACTGAAGCTTTCTTT,CASSPQTENTEAFF,TRBJ1-1,-,TRBV18,few
TGCGCCAGCAGGAACCCGGGACAGGGCTCTGGAAACACCATATATTTT,CASRNPGQGSGNTIYF,TRBJ1-3,TRBD1,TRBV10-2,once
TGTGCCAGCAGCTTAGTCCGACTAGTACTCAGGGAGCAGTTCTTC,CASSLVRLVLREQFF,TRBJ2-1,-,TRBV7-2,-
TGTGCCAGCACCCCCTCTTATAATTCACCCCTCCACTTT,CASTPSYNSPLHF,TRBJ1-6,-,TRBV27,-
TGTGCCAGCAGACCGGGACAGTTGAACACTGAAGCTTTCTTT,CASRPGQLNTEAFF,TRBJ1-1,TRBD1,TRBV5-5,-
TGTGCCAGTAGTACGGGACAGCTGAACACTGAAGCTTTCTTT,CASSTGQLNTEAFF,TRBJ1-1,TRBD1,TRBV19,-
TGCGCCAGCAGTTATTCCCGGGACAGGGGGCTGGCTACGCAGTATTTT,CASSYSRDRGLATQYF,TRBJ2-3,TRBD1,TRBV10-1,-
TGTGCCAGCAGCTTAGATCACGGGGTCACTGAAGCTTTCTTT,CASSLDHGVTEAFF,TRBJ1-1,-,TRBV11-2,-
TGTGCCAGCAGCGAAACCCGTTGGGCGGGGGTATTTATCGGGGAGCTGTTTTTT,CASSETRWAGVFIGELFF,TRBJ2-2,TRBD2,TRBV6-1,-